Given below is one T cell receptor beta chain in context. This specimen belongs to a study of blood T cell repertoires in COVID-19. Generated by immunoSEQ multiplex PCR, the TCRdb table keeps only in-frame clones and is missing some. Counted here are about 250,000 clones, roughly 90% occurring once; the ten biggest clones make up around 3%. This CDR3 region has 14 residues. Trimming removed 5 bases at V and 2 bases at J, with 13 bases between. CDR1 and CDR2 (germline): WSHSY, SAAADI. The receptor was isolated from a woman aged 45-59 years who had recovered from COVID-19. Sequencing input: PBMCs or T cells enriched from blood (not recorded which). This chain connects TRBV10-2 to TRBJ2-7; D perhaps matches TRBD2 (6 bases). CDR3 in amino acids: CASSSGLEPYEQYF. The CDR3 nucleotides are TGCGCCAGCAGTTCGGGACTGGAACCCTACGAGCAGTACTTC.